This is a list of T cell receptor beta chains from one sample in a study of identical twins. From the 5' RACE reads, TCRdb called clonotypes with MiXCR, one entry per CDR3 protein. The profile shows a few hundred thousand distinct CDR3 sequences, roughly 8% of them singletons. The same data also went into a second study, on yellow fever vaccine responses in identical twins.

Sequencing used CD8+ T cells sorted from blood. Every receptor here comes from a woman aged 18-29 years in good health. CDR3s include the opening cysteine and the closing phenylalanine or tryptophan. Each record gives: D gene, J gene, clone size, V gene, CDR3 DNA, CDR3 protein. D genes are given only for firm matches. The size entry is marked missing in some rows and otherwise reads once, few, many or a size class.

NA TRBJ2-7 many TRBV14 TGTGCCAGCAGCCAAGCTGATTGGCGGAGCTACGAGCAGTACTTC CASSQADWRSYEQYF
TRBD1 TRBJ2-1 NA TRBV7-2 TGTGCCAGCACCCTTTGGGGACAGGGGGACAATGAGCAGTTCTTC CASTLWGQGDNEQFF
NA TRBJ2-2 NA TRBV10-3 TGTGCCAACCTAAAACAGGAAACCGGGGAGCTGTTTTTT CANLKQETGELFF
NA TRBJ2-5 NA TRBV7-2 TGTGCCAGCAGCCCGGGGCTCATCTACCAAGAGACCCAGTACTTC CASSPGLIYQETQYF
NA TRBJ2-1 NA TRBV9 TGTGCCAGCAGCGTAGCAACTGACTCCTACAATGAGCAGTTCTTC CASSVATDSYNEQFF
NA TRBJ2-3 few TRBV7-2 TGTGCCAGCAGCACTAATGCGATCACGCAGTATTTT CASSTNAITQYF
TRBD2 TRBJ2-3 many TRBV29-1 TGCAGCGGGGGACTAGCGAACACAGATACGCAGTATTTT CSGGLANTDTQYF
TRBD1 TRBJ2-2 few TRBV9 TGTGCCAGCAGCCCACGGGACAGGGGGTTCGGGGAGCTGTTTTTT CASSPRDRGFGELFF
TRBD2 TRBJ2-5 many TRBV4-2 TGTGCCAGCAGCCAAGATTTCCAGGGAGGGGAGACCCAGTACTTC CASSQDFQGGETQYF
NA TRBJ1-1 NA TRBV7-9 TGTGCCAGCAGCTCAATTGGACTCATGAACACTGAAGCTTTCTTT CASSSIGLMNTEAFF
NA TRBJ1-1 NA TRBV12-3/TRBV12-4 TGTGCCAGCACCGCAGGGGCTCCGAACACTGAAGCTTTCTTT CASTAGAPNTEAFF